Shown below are 23 T cell receptor beta chains from a single sample sequenced in a study of T cell responses to AZD1222 COVID-19 vaccine. Here immunoSEQ multiplex PCR was the method, and the copy in TCRdb shows in-frame clones only, minus some. The table lists 89,000 or so clones, about 90% of them singletons, with around a tenth in the top ten. The sample in question was peripheral blood, obtained 28 days after the second AZD1222 dose. These receptors all come from an adult who received the AZD1222 COVID-19 vaccine.

The gene calls are TRBV18 and TRBJ1-1; 9 positions agree with TRBD1. The CDR3 sequence is 16 residues long. V gave up 6 bases and J gave up 1 base; unmatched junction bases: 9. The germline V gene encodes CDR1 KGHSH and CDR2 LQKENI. In nucleotides, the CDR3 is TGTGCCAGCTCTAGAGGACAGGGGCGGGGGAACACTGAAGCTTTCTTT. It yields the protein CASSRGQGRGNTEAFF.

The rearrangement links TRBV19 to TRBJ1-1; D remains ambiguous. The germline V and J ends were trimmed by 3 bases and 8 bases, with 10 bases remaining between them. From germline, CDR1 is LNHDA and CDR2 SQIVND (reference sequence). The CDR3 has 12 residues. The CDR3 region has the DNA TGTGCCAGTAGTATCGGCCCCCTCGAAGCTTTCTTT. Translated, it gives CASSIGPLEAFF.

The chain joins TRBV10-1 to TRBJ2-1; D may be TRBD1 (5 bases). The germline gives CDR1 WNHNN, CDR2 SYGVQD (reference sequence). This CDR3 is 13 amino acids long. Trimming shortened V by 5 bases and J by 6 bases, and 11 bases separated the two germline ends. CDR3 region: CASSFTGRNEQFF. The CDR3 nucleotides read TGCGCCAGCAGTTTCACAGGCCGCAATGAGCAGTTCTTC.

Here the CDR3 DNA reads TGTGCCAGCAGCGTAGATGGGACAGGGAAGAAGCCGCTGCGGGGCTACACCTTC. It yields the protein CASSVDGTGKKPLRGYTF. The chain carries TRBV9 and TRBJ1-2, with 9 nucleotides matching TRBD1. Losses at the gene ends were 0 bases for V and 8 bases for J; bases not matched to a gene: 17. There are 18 residues in the CDR3. Germline V gene data show CDR1 as SGDLS and CDR2 as YYNGEE. The full variable domain, with the rest looked up from reference TRBV9 and TRBJ1-2, is DSGVTQTPKHLITATGQRVTLRCSPRSGDLSVYWYQQSLDQGLQFLIQYYNGEERAKGNILERFSAQQFPDLHSELNLSSLELGDSALYFCASSVDGTGKKPLRGYTFGSGTRLTVV.

The chain uses TRBV3-1 (or the pseudogene TRBV3-2) and TRBJ1-2; 7 nucleotides line up with TRBD1. The V and J ends lost 1 base and 3 bases, in that order; junction bases with no gene match: 5. Per germline, CDR1 LGHDT and CDR2 YNNKEL (reference sequence). The CDR3 contains 15 residues. The CDR3 sequence: CASSQGGQGDYGYTF. In nucleotides, the CDR3 is TGTGCCAGCAGCCAAGGTGGGCAGGGGGACTATGGCTACACCTTC.

The gene calls are TRBV10-3 and TRBJ1-5; 9 bases are a match to TRBD1. V trimming: 3 bases; J trimming: 6 bases; junction bases outside the gene matches: 6. The CDR3 totals 15 residues. Germline-derived CDR1 and CDR2 are ENHRY and SYGVKD. In DNA form, the CDR3 reads TGTGCCATCAGTGAATCATTGGACAGGGGTCAGCCCCAGCATTTT. Amino acid sequence: CAISESLDRGQPQHF.

The chain uses TRBV6-5 and TRBJ1-1; unclear D gene. The CDR3 is made up of 14 amino acids. CDR1 and CDR2 from the germline V gene are MNHEY and SVGAGI. The ends were cut back, 2 bases at V and 1 base at J, with 8 bases in the middle. The CDR3 is CASSYESRNTEAFF. The CDR3 DNA sequence: TGTGCCAGCAGTTACGAGTCACGGAACACTGAAGCTTTCTTT.

The chain has TRBV15 and TRBJ2-7; possible D gene TRBD1, 6 bases. V lost 0 bases and J 3 bases, leaving 24 bases between the germline ends. CDR1 is LNHNV, CDR2 YYDKDF, per germline (reference sequence). The CDR3 spans 19 residues. The CDR3 protein is CATSRDLGLQAGAHYEQYF. CDR3 sequence (DNA): TGTGCCACCAGCAGAGATCTAGGCCTCCAGGCAGGGGCCCACTACGAGCAGTACTTC.

This chain joins TRBV7-2 and TRBJ2-7; TRBD2 agrees at 8 bases. V shed 3 bases, J shed 10 bases, and the junction held 11 bases outside the gene matches. Germline V lookup: CDR1 SGHTA, CDR2 FQGNSA. This CDR3 has 14 residues. CDR3 in DNA: TGTGCCAGCAGCTTTGACGGGAGGGCAAGTGTTCAGTACTTC. It is translated as CASSFDGRASVQYF.

The chain combines TRBV12-5 with TRBJ1-2; D possibly corresponds to TRBD1 (5 bases). The CDR3 length is 21 residues. CDR1 and CDR2 from the germline V gene are LGHNT and FRNRAP. V gave up 0 bases and J gave up 4 bases, with 30 bases separating them. The CDR3 reads CASGLVLHKRDHNTGGYGYTF. The CDR3 DNA sequence: TGTGCTAGTGGTTTGGTCCTCCATAAGCGGGACCACAACACGGGGGGCTATGGCTACACCTTC. Combining the CDR3 with reference TRBV12-5 and TRBJ1-2 gives the whole variable domain DARVTQTPRHKVTEMGQEVTMRCQPILGHNTVFWYRQTMMQGLELLAYFRNRAPLDDSGMPKDRFSAEMPDATLATLKIQPSEPRDSAVYFCASGLVLHKRDHNTGGYGYTFGSGTRLTVV.

The rearrangement joins TRBV21-1 to TRBJ1-5. TRBV21-1 is a documented pseudogene. The CDR3 is 14 residues long. The CDR3 bases are TGTGCCAGCAGCAAGGTGGGTGCGGTCCAGCCCCAGCATTTT. It translates to CASSKVGAVQPQHF.

This chain links TRBV7-9 with TRBJ1-1, with D unresolved. There are 13 residues in the CDR3. In germline, CDR1 is SEHNR, CDR2 FQNEAQ (reference sequence). Trimming took off 7 bases at V and 5 bases at J, with 14 bases between the two ends. CDR3 DNA sequence: TGTGCCAGCACCCTCACGGGGTCAACTGAAGCTTTCTTT. This codes for CASTLTGSTEAFF.

The chain employs TRBV19 and TRBJ2-1, with D possibly called TRBD1 or TRBD2 (6 bases each). Trimming left V 1 base short and J 9 bases short, with 16 bases between. CDR1 and CDR2 (germline): LNHDA, SQIVND (reference sequence). CDR3 length: 15 residues. This chain's CDR3 is CASSIVEGGSGEQFF. DNA of the CDR3: TGTGCCAGTAGTATAGTGGAGGGGGGAAGTGGTGAGCAGTTCTTC.

The V and J genes are TRBV7-2 and TRBJ1-5; no clear D. The CDR3 spans 13 residues. Trimming cost V 1 base and J 7 bases, with 8 bases left between them. CDR1 and CDR2 (germline): SGHTA, FQGNSA. The CDR3 nucleotides read TGTGCCAGCAGCTTAGGTTTCGACCAGCCCCAGCATTTT. As protein: CASSLGFDQPQHF.

V gene TRBV9 combines with J gene TRBJ1-1; 10 bases are shared with TRBD1. Germline V gene data show CDR1 as SGDLS and CDR2 as YYNGEE. Trimming took 2 bases from V and 6 from J; bases not matched to a gene: 7. This CDR3 spans 15 amino acids. The CDR3: CASSVGQGNLAEAFF. The CDR3 bases are TGTGCCAGCAGCGTGGGACAGGGGAATCTCGCTGAAGCTTTCTTT.

V usage is TRBV5-6 and J usage is TRBJ2-2; D is ambiguous. Per the germline V gene, CDR1 is SGHDT and CDR2 is YYEEEE. The CDR3 spans 17 residues. Between the trimmed V and J ends, which lost 4 bases and 2 bases, there was a span of 18 bases. DNA for the CDR3: TGTGCCAGCAGCCACTGGCGGTCGGCGAGCAACACCGGGGAGCTGTTTTTT. It translates to CASSHWRSASNTGELFF.

The chain is built from TRBV4-1 and TRBJ2-7; no definite D call. The CDR3 totals 12 residues. Germline V gene lookup returns CDR1 MGHRA and CDR2 YSYEKL. Trimming cost V 0 bases and J 3 bases, with 3 bases left between them. CDR3 protein: CASSQDFYEQYF. In DNA form, the CDR3 reads TGCGCCAGCAGCCAAGATTTCTACGAGCAGTACTTC.

The chain carries TRBV19 and TRBJ1-2; D ambiguous. Trimming took off 4 bases at V and 7 bases at J, with 13 bases between the two ends. Germline-derived CDR1 and CDR2 are LNHDA and SQIVND (reference sequence). This CDR3 has 13 amino acids. This chain's CDR3 is CASSTWPGLGYTF. CDR3 bases: TGTGCCAGTAGTACTTGGCCCGGGCTTGGCTACACCTTC.

The rearrangement joins TRBV5-3 to TRBJ2-1; 11 bases align to TRBD2. TRBV5-3 is treated as an ORF (open reading frame) with a function not yet certain. The CDR3 has 16 amino acids. With V trimmed by 0 bases and J by 6 bases, 5 bases remained unmatched. CDR3 DNA: TGTGCCAGAAGCTTGGAACTAGCGGGAGTGGGCAATGAGCAGTTCTTC. Its protein product is CARSLELAGVGNEQFF.

The V call is TRBV19, the J call TRBJ1-5; 9 positions agree with TRBD1. Germline V gene sequence: CDR1 LNHDA, CDR2 SQIVND (reference sequence). Trimming took 3 bases from V and 5 from J; bases not matched to a gene: 5. This CDR3 contains 15 residues. The CDR3 protein is CASSMYRGQHQPQHF. CDR3 nucleotide sequence: TGTGCCAGTAGTATGTACAGGGGGCAACATCAGCCCCAGCATTTT.

This clone showed up just a few times. The V call is TRBV3-1 (or the pseudogene TRBV3-2), the J call TRBJ1-3; no definite D call. The germline CDR1 and CDR2 sequences are LGHDT and YNNKEL (reference sequence). This CDR3 region has 15 residues. The germline V and J ends were trimmed by 2 bases and 2 bases, with 10 bases remaining between them. The CDR3 region is CASSQLADTGNTIYF. The CDR3 coding sequence is TGTGCCAGCAGCCAACTGGCAGATACTGGAAACACCATATATTTT.

The chain combines TRBV30 with TRBJ1-2; perhaps TRBD1 as D (6 bases). The germline V and J ends were trimmed by 5 bases and 11 bases, with 18 bases remaining between them. Germline-derived CDR1 and CDR2 are GTSNPN and SVGIG (reference sequence). This CDR3 is built from 12 residues. The chain's CDR3 is CAWAGQGLLYTF. The CDR3 coding sequence is TGTGCCTGGGCGGGGCAGGGGCTGTTGTACACCTTC.

The CDR3 region is CASSKALSEGWAAEAFF. The CDR3, as DNA: TGTGCCAGCAGCAAAGCGCTTAGTGAGGGGTGGGCGGCTGAAGCTTTCTTT. This chain links TRBV21-1 with TRBJ1-1. TRBV21-1 represents a pseudogene. The CDR3 is made up of 17 amino acids.